A single sample is the source of the 25 T cell receptor beta chains below, sequenced in a study of control samples from healthy donors and cancer patients (dated by TCRdb to about 2020). The library was produced with the immunoSEQ multiplex PCR assay. TCRdb took over this immuneACCESS table, retaining in-frame rearrangements with V and J assigned. Such tables are incomplete; in checked studies, under half of the missing clones stem from an unresolved V gene, and the remainder is unexplained. The sample yields 150,000 or so clones; approximately 96% were counted once. The top ten clonotypes cover around 5.4% of the sample. The sequenced sample consisted of blood. The origin of the receptors is a man aged 35-49 years in good health.

The rearrangement joins TRBV28 to TRBJ1-1, with D maybe TRBD1 (5 bases). The CDR3 spans 14 residues. Germline V CDR1 and CDR2: MDHEN, SYDVKM. Trimming left V 7 bases short and J 5 bases short, with 17 bases between. The CDR3 loop reads CASTAGGGGTEAFF. In nucleotides, the CDR3 is TGTGCCAGCACTGCGGGGGGGGGTGGGACTGAAGCTTTCTTT.

This rearrangement joins TRBV28 to TRBJ2-1; D ambiguous. Looked up from germline, CDR1 is MDHEN and CDR2 is SYDVKM. The length of the CDR3 is 14 residues. The V gene lost 4 bases and the J gene lost 2 bases, with 9 bases spanning the gap. CDR3 region: CASSSATTYNEQFF. In DNA, the CDR3 is TGTGCCAGCAGTTCCGCAACTACCTACAATGAGCAGTTCTTC.

The chain has TRBV7-9 and TRBJ1-1, with D possibly TRBD1 on 6 matching bases. The CDR3 sequence is 14 residues long. Germline-derived CDR1 and CDR2 are SEHNR and FQNEAQ (reference sequence). The germline V and J ends were trimmed by 4 bases and 3 bases, with 12 bases remaining between them. The CDR3 DNA follows: TGTGCCAGCAGCTCCCGACAGGAGGACACTGAAGCTTTCTTT. Residues: CASSSRQEDTEAFF.

V gene TRBV19 combines with J gene TRBJ1-4; D is uncertain. There are 15 residues in the CDR3. Germline V gives CDR1 LNHDA, CDR2 SQIVND (reference sequence). Trimming removed 6 bases from V and 0 bases from J, with 11 bases in between. The CDR3 region is CASSIDGTTNEKLFF. CDR3 DNA: TGTGCCAGTAGCATCGACGGGACAACTAATGAAAAACTGTTTTTT. The full variable domain, its missing parts supplied by reference TRBV19 and TRBJ1-4, is DGGITQSPKYLFRKEGQNVTLSCEQNLNHDAMYWYRQDPGQGLRLIYYSQIVNDFQKGDIAEGYSVSREKKESFPLTVTSAQKNPTAFYLCASSIDGTTNEKLFFGSGTQLSVL.

The chain is built from TRBV6-4 and TRBJ1-5; 9 bases align to TRBD1. The length of the CDR3 is 15 residues. CDR1 is MRHNA and CDR2 is SNTAGT in the germline V gene. V dropped 2 bases and J dropped 4; count of bases not matched to a gene: 3. CDR3 DNA sequence: TGTGCCAGCAGTGACGCGGACAGGGGTAATCAGCCCCAGCATTTT. It translates to CASSDADRGNQPQHF.

The rearrangement links TRBV5-4 to TRBJ1-4; 9 bases fit TRBD1. Germline trimming cut 0 bases from V and 4 bases from J; bases unmatched to any gene: 4. Germline CDR1 SGHNT, CDR2 YYREEE (reference sequence). This CDR3 spans 16 amino acids. CDR3 bases: TGTGCCAGCAGCTTGGGGGGACAGGGCCTTAATGAAAAACTGTTTTTT. This sequence encodes CASSLGGQGLNEKLFF.

This rearrangement joins TRBV19 to TRBJ1-6; tentatively, D is TRBD1 (6 bases). The V end was cut by 5 bases, the J end by 14 bases, with 22 bases between. From germline, CDR1 is LNHDA and CDR2 SQIVND (reference sequence). This CDR3 contains 15 residues. CDR3 nucleotide sequence: TGTGCCAGTAGTTCCCCAGGGGACGGCCATAACACCCTCCACTTT. Encoded protein: CASSSPGDGHNTLHF.

V usage is TRBV30 and J usage is TRBJ2-2, with 9 bases fitting TRBD2. This CDR3 has 17 residues. V was pared by 4 bases and J by 3 bases, with 12 bases of the junction left unmatched. Germline V CDR1 and CDR2: GTSNPN, SVGIG (reference sequence). DNA of the CDR3: TGTGCCTGGATTTATCGAGGCGGGGGGGCCCACACCGGGGAGCTGTTTTTT. Its translation: CAWIYRGGGAHTGELFF.

This sequence joins TRBV15 and TRBJ1-2, with TRBD1 identical over 7 bases. Germline V gives CDR1 LNHNV, CDR2 YYDKDF (reference sequence). V shed 0 bases and J 7 bases; nucleotides not matched to a gene: 8. The CDR3 spans 15 residues. CDR3 amino acids: CATSREEGARGGYTF. The CDR3 DNA is TGTGCCACCAGCAGAGAGGAGGGGGCGCGAGGTGGCTACACCTTC.

V is TRBV9 and J is TRBJ1-1; D may be TRBD1 (6 bases). From germline, CDR1 is SGDLS and CDR2 YYNGEE. With 3 bases removed from V and 1 base from J, the gap between germline ends came to 10 bases. There are 14 residues in the CDR3. CDR3 residues: CASSAQGQNTEAFF. In DNA, the CDR3 is TGTGCCAGCAGCGCACAGGGACAGAACACTGAAGCTTTCTTT.

The J gene is TRBJ1-2, the V gene TRBV19; 7 nucleotides match TRBD1. J was trimmed by 0 bases and V by 5 bases; bases with no gene match: 12. This CDR3 has 17 residues. Germline V lookup: CDR1 LNHDA, CDR2 SQIVND (reference sequence). CDR3 sequence (DNA): TGTGCCAGTAGTTACCGGGACAGCGCTGCCTCTAACTATGGCTACACCTTC. Its protein is CASSYRDSAASNYGYTF.

The chain combines TRBV6-5 with TRBJ1-2, with D perhaps TRBD1 (6 bases). Germline CDR1 and CDR2: MNHEY and SVGAGI. Trimming left V 4 bases short and J 2 bases short, with 11 bases between. This CDR3 is built from 14 residues. CDR3 sequence reads: CASSFIQGNYGYTF. The CDR3 nucleotides are TGTGCCAGCAGTTTCATCCAGGGGAACTATGGCTACACCTTC.

The rearrangement joins TRBV6-5 to TRBJ1-4, with D perhaps TRBD1 (6 bases). The V gene lost 8 bases and the J gene lost 4 bases, with 14 bases spanning the gap. The length of the CDR3 is 14 residues. Germline values: CDR1 MNHEY, CDR2 SVGAGI. CDR3 region: CASRRGGNNEKLFF. As DNA, the CDR3 is TGTGCCAGCCGACGAGGGGGGAATAATGAAAAACTGTTTTTT.

This rearrangement joins TRBV6-5 to TRBJ1-2; possibly TRBD1 for D (5 bases). Trimming stripped 6 bases from V and 4 bases from J, with 18 bases between. The CDR3 consists of 15 residues. The germline V gene has CDR1 MNHEY and CDR2 SVGAGI. CDR3 region: CASSNSGNPSYGYTF. The CDR3 nucleotides read TGTGCCAGCAGCAACTCAGGGAACCCAAGCTATGGCTACACCTTC.

The chain is built from TRBV6-4 and TRBJ2-1; 12 bases line up with TRBD2. V trimming: 6 bases; J trimming: 4 bases; junction bases outside the gene matches: 4. CDR3 length: 15 residues. Germline V lookup: CDR1 MRHNA, CDR2 SNTAGT. The DNA of the CDR3 is TGTGCCAGCAGCCAGACTAGCGGGGGATACAATGAGCAGTTCTTC. Its translation is CASSQTSGGYNEQFF.

V usage is TRBV7-9 and J usage is TRBJ1-1; the D is unclear. The CDR3 runs 14 residues. V lost 7 bases and J 4 bases, leaving 16 bases between the germline ends. Germline V gene lookup returns CDR1 SEHNR and CDR2 FQNEAQ (reference sequence). CDR3 sequence reads: CASTSPPGVTEAFF. DNA for the CDR3: TGTGCCAGCACTTCTCCTCCGGGAGTCACTGAAGCTTTCTTT.

The V and J genes are TRBV24-1 and TRBJ1-2, with 8 bases matching TRBD1. J lost 8 bases, V lost 6 bases, and 19 bases had no gene match. The CDR3 loop spans 17 amino acids. The germline gives CDR1 KGHDR, CDR2 SFDVKD. In DNA form, the CDR3 reads TGTGCCACCAGTTGGGGGCAAAACGGACAGGGTTTTTACGGCTACACCTTC. Translation gives CATSWGQNGQGFYGYTF.

The genes are TRBV19 and TRBJ1-5, with 7 bases lining up with TRBD1. V dropped 5 bases and J dropped 4; count of bases not matched to a gene: 14. Per germline, CDR1 LNHDA and CDR2 SQIVND (reference sequence). The CDR3 is made up of 17 amino acids. CDR3 sequence: CASSLYHRDRVNQPQHF. The CDR3 DNA is TGTGCCAGTAGTCTCTACCACCGGGACAGAGTAAATCAGCCCCAGCATTTT.

The chain uses TRBV12-5 and TRBJ2-2, with no clear D. The length of the CDR3 is 11 residues. Germline CDR1 is LGHNT and CDR2 is FRNRAP. Trimming left V 6 bases short and J 8 bases short, with 7 bases between. DNA of the CDR3: TGTGCTAGTGGGGGCCCAGGGGAGCTGTTTTTT. This codes for CASGGPGELFF.

The chain employs TRBV7-8 and TRBJ1-2; no firm D call. Germline-derived CDR1 and CDR2 are SGHVS and FQNEAQ. The length of the CDR3 is 13 residues. V lost 3 bases to trimming and J lost 8 bases, with 13 bases between them. CDR3 bases: TGTGCCAGCAGCTTTGGTCCCGCCGGCGGCTACACCTTC. Translating it yields CASSFGPAGGYTF.

This clone was seen once. The chain carries TRBV19 and TRBJ1-2; possible D gene TRBD1, 6 bases. The CDR3 extends over 13 amino acids. CDR1 and CDR2 (germline): LNHDA, SQIVND (reference sequence). Trimming took 6 bases from V and 4 from J, leaving 12 bases between them. Here the CDR3 DNA reads TGTGCCAGTAGCTTAGACAGGCTCTATGGCTACACCTTC. It specifies CASSLDRLYGYTF. Variable domain in full (rest from reference TRBV19 and TRBJ1-2): DGGITQSPKYLFRKEGQNVTLSCEQNLNHDAMYWYRQDPGQGLRLIYYSQIVNDFQKGDIAEGYSVSREKKESFPLTVTSAQKNPTAFYLCASSLDRLYGYTFGSGTRLTVV.

The CDR3 DNA reads TGTGCCTGGATACAGGGGGGTTCTGAAAAACTGTTTTTT. This encodes CAWIQGGSEKLFF. V gene TRBV30 combines with J gene TRBJ1-4; 8 bases match TRBD1. This CDR3 comprises 13 residues. The germline V gene encodes CDR1 GTSNPN and CDR2 SVGIG (reference sequence). The V gene end was trimmed by 4 bases and the J gene end by 7 bases; junction bases not matched to a gene: 5.

This chain uses TRBV5-1 with TRBJ1-4; D is unresolved. Germline CDR1 is SGHRS and CDR2 is YFSETQ. The CDR3 is made up of 14 amino acids. The V gene lost 4 bases and the J gene lost 4 bases, with 11 bases spanning the gap. The CDR3 DNA follows: TGCGCCAGCAGCCCTTGGGCCAATAATGAAAAACTGTTTTTT. Translation gives CASSPWANNEKLFF.

This CDR3 is CAWTDRDDEQFF. DNA of the CDR3: TGTGCCTGGACGGATAGGGACGATGAGCAGTTCTTC. The rearrangement links TRBV30 to TRBJ2-1; tentatively, D is TRBD1 or TRBD2 (5 bases each). The CDR3 is 12 amino acids. V was cut by 4 bases and J by 8 bases, with 12 bases left in between. Germline CDR1 and CDR2: GTSNPN and SVGIG (reference sequence).

The V gene is TRBV6-5, the J gene TRBJ1-2; possibly TRBD1 for D (5 bases). The CDR3 consists of 14 residues. CDR1 and CDR2 (germline): MNHEY, SVGAGI. The V end lost 0 bases, the J end lost 8 bases, and 13 bases lay between the germline ends. Here the CDR3 reads CASSYSQGHQGYTF. Here the CDR3 DNA reads TGTGCCAGCAGTTACTCCCAGGGTCATCAAGGCTACACCTTC.